A selection of T cell receptor beta chains follows, all from one sample in a study of siplizumab effects on memory and regulatory T cells. TCRdb's table, derived via immunoSEQ multiplex PCR, lists solely in-frame clones and lacks some. Of about 110,000 clones in the sample, 80% to 95% were seen once. The sample consisted of CD4+ T cells sorted from blood. These TCRs come from a human donor in good health. Both conserved end residues are part of each CDR3. The D gene is left open where the match is weak. The size of a clone is reported for some rows only, either as once, few or many, or as a class for expanded clones.

abundance	d_gene	v_gene	j_gene	CDR3nt	CDR3aa
.	TRBD2	TRBV11-3	TRBJ2-3	TGTGCCAGCAGCTTAGGGGCTAGCGGGCAACTAACAGATACGCAGTATTTT	CASSLGASGQLTDTQYF
.	TRBD2	TRBV11-3	TRBJ2-7	TGTGCCAGCAGTCCCGGACTAGCTTATGAGCAGTACTTC	CASSPGLAYEQYF
.	TRBD2	TRBV5-1	TRBJ2-7	TGCGCCAGCAGCTTGGTGATGGCGGGAGCGGACGAGCAGTACTTC	CASSLVMAGADEQYF
.	.	TRBV5-3	TRBJ1-5	TGTGCCAGCAGCTTGCAGGGGCTCCCGCCCCAGCATTTT	CASSLQGLPPQHF
.	.	TRBV11-3	TRBJ2-7	TGTGCCAGCAGCTTGGGGGGCACCTACGAGCAGTACTTC	CASSLGGTYEQYF
.	.	TRBV19	TRBJ1-2	TGTGCCAGTAGTATTCAGTCGTACTATGGCTACACCTTC	CASSIQSYYGYTF
.	TRBD1	TRBV7-9	TRBJ2-7	TGTGCCAGCAGCCCCGGGACAGGGTACGACGAGCAGTACTTC	CASSPGTGYDEQYF
few	.	TRBV18	TRBJ1-5	TGTGCCAGCTCCCCGAATAGCAATCAGCCCCAGCATTTT	CASSPNSNQPQHF
.	.	TRBV5-4	TRBJ2-3	TGTGCCAGCAGTGCGGCGGGTACTAGCACAGATACGCAGTATTTT	CASSAAGTSTDTQYF
.	.	TRBV11-2	TRBJ2-7	TGTGCCAGCAGCTTAGATCTCTCTCGGCAGGGGTACTCCTACGAGCAGTACTTC	CASSLDLSRQGYSYEQYF
.	TRBD2	TRBV19	TRBJ2-5	TGTGCCAGTCGGTCGGGAGGGGTGTACCAAGAGACCCAGTACTTC	CASRSGGVYQETQYF
.	.	TRBV7-9	TRBJ2-7	TGTGCCAGCAGCCCAGCCCAAGGGGTCTACGAGCAGTACTTC	CASSPAQGVYEQYF
.	TRBD2	TRBV6-6	TRBJ2-5	TGTGCCAGCAGTGGAGGACTAGCGGGGGGAGAGACCCAGTACTTC	CASSGGLAGGETQYF
.	.	TRBV28	TRBJ1-2	TGTGCCAGCAGTTTATCCCCAGACAGCTTCTATGGCTACACCTTC	CASSLSPDSFYGYTF
once	.	TRBV9	TRBJ2-5	TGTGCCAGCAGCCCGGGGGCAGTCCAAGAGACCCAGTACTTC	CASSPGAVQETQYF
.	.	TRBV19	TRBJ1-1	TGTGCCAGTAGTATAGGTGGTGATGCTTTCTTT	CASSIGGDAFF
.	TRBD2	TRBV7-3	TRBJ2-1	TGTGCCAGCAGCTGGGGACTAGCGGGAGGAAATGAGCAGTTCTTC	CASSWGLAGGNEQFF
.	.	TRBV6-1	TRBJ2-7	TGTGCCAGCAGTGAAGGCGGGACACTCTACGAGCAGTACTTC	CASSEGGTLYEQYF
few	TRBD1	TRBV7-9	TRBJ1-1	TGTGCCAGCAGCTTAGCGGGACAGAGGGGAACTGAAGCTTTCTTT	CASSLAGQRGTEAFF
once	.	TRBV5-4	TRBJ2-7	TGTGCCAGCAGCTTGCCCCCTAGGGGTATAACAGTCTACGAGCAGTACTTC	CASSLPPRGITVYEQYF
.	.	TRBV2	TRBJ2-5	TGTGCCAGCAGTGGGGGGTTAGGCCAAGAGACCCAGTACTTC	CASSGGLGQETQYF
.	.	TRBV7-2	TRBJ1-1	TGTGCCAGCAGCTTAGACAGGGTGAGGATTGGTACTGAAGCTTTCTTT	CASSLDRVRIGTEAFF
.	.	TRBV18	TRBJ2-7	TGTGCCAGCTCACCACCGAATAGGGCAAGCTCCTACGAGCAGTACTTC	CASSPPNRASSYEQYF
once	.	TRBV7-3	TRBJ1-4	TGTGCCAGCAGCTTAGTCCCAGGGGACGACGAAAAACTGTTTTTT	CASSLVPGDDEKLFF
.	TRBD2	TRBV19	TRBJ2-3	TGTGCCAGTAGTATAGATGGATCTAGCGGGAGCACAGATACGCAGTATTTT	CASSIDGSSGSTDTQYF
.	.	TRBV6-6	TRBJ1-2	TGTGCCAGCAGCCCAGGGGAGGACTATGGCTACACCTTC	CASSPGEDYGYTF
.	TRBD2	TRBV18	TRBJ2-3	TGTGCCAGCTCACCACCTAGCGGGAGGGATACGCAGTATTTT	CASSPPSGRDTQYF
.	TRBD1	TRBV5-5	TRBJ2-3	TGTGCCAGCAGCTCCTACAGGGGAGCGGGCACAGATACGCAGTATTTT	CASSSYRGAGTDTQYF
.	.	TRBV10-3	TRBJ2-3	TGTGCCACAGGGGGGGGGATGACAGATACGCAGTATTTT	CATGGGMTDTQYF
.	.	TRBV27	TRBJ2-7	TGTGCCAGCAGTTTATCGGTGGGGAGCCGGTACGAGCAGTACTTC	CASSLSVGSRYEQYF
.	TRBD1	TRBV6-6	TRBJ1-3	TGTGCCAGCAGTTACGGGACAGGGAACTCTGGAAACACCATATATTTT	CASSYGTGNSGNTIYF
.	.	TRBV27	TRBJ1-1	TGTGCCAGCAGTCCGCACAGGGCCAAGAACACTGAAGCTTTCTTT	CASSPHRAKNTEAFF
.	.	TRBV29-1	TRBJ2-7	TGCAGCGTTGATTTGGGCTCCGGGGCCTACGAGCAGTACTTC	CSVDLGSGAYEQYF
.	.	TRBV18	TRBJ1-2	TGTGCCAGCTCACCATTCTCGGGGGGCGCTTTGATGAATGGCTACACCTTC	CASSPFSGGALMNGYTF
few	.	TRBV18	TRBJ1-6	TGTGCCAGCTCACCAGTACTATCCTATAATTCACCCCTCCACTTT	CASSPVLSYNSPLHF
.	.	TRBV5-1	TRBJ2-3	TGCGCCAGCAGCTTGACCCAGAACACGCAGTATTTT	CASSLTQNTQYF
.	TRBD1	TRBV5-8	TRBJ2-6	TGTGCCAGCAGCTCATGGACAGGGGAGACTGGGGCCAACGTCCTGACTTTC	CASSSWTGETGANVLTF
.	TRBD1	TRBV6-1	TRBJ1-2	TGTGCCAGCAGTGATCGGACAGGGAAGGACTATGGCTACACCTTC	CASSDRTGKDYGYTF
.	.	TRBV6-5	TRBJ1-3	TGTGCCAGCAGTGTAGGGTTCTCTGGAAACACCATATATTTT	CASSVGFSGNTIYF
.	.	TRBV18	TRBJ2-7	TGTGCCAGCTCACCACCGGGGGGCAGATACGAGCAGTACTTC	CASSPPGGRYEQYF
.	.	TRBV28	TRBJ1-2	TGTGCCAGCAGTTCGCCAGCCGCCCCCTATGGCTACACCTTC	CASSSPAAPYGYTF
.	.	TRBV7-2	TRBJ2-7	TGTGCCAGCAGCTTCAGGGACGGCGACCTAAGCTACGAGCAGTACTTC	CASSFRDGDLSYEQYF
.	TRBD1	TRBV2	TRBJ2-7	TGTGCCAGCAGTTACAGGGGCAACGAGCAGTACTTC	CASSYRGNEQYF
.	.	TRBV11-1	TRBJ2-1	TGTGCCAGCACCGAGGGGGGGGCCCTCTACAATGAGCAGTTCTTC	CASTEGGALYNEQFF
.	TRBD1	TRBV5-1	TRBJ2-4	TGCGCCAGCAGCCAACAGGGGGCGGATAACATTCAGTACTTC	CASSQQGADNIQYF
.	.	TRBV11-2	TRBJ2-7	TGTGCCAGCAGCCCCCCCGCGTCCGAGCAGTACTTC	CASSPPASEQYF
.	TRBD2	TRBV9	TRBJ2-1	TGTGCCAGCAGCGTCTCAATAGCGGGAGTGTCCTACAATGAGCAGTTCTTC	CASSVSIAGVSYNEQFF
.	TRBD1	TRBV11-3	TRBJ2-3	TGTGCCAGCAGCTTAGAAAGAAGGGGGCGGAGAGATACGCAGTATTTT	CASSLERRGRRDTQYF
.	.	TRBV19	TRBJ2-7	TGTGCCAGTAGTAACCACCAGTTCTACGAGCAGTACTTC	CASSNHQFYEQYF
.	TRBD1	TRBV6-5	TRBJ2-7	TGTGCCAGCACTCGGACCGGGACAGGGTTCTACGAGCAGTACTTC	CASTRTGTGFYEQYF
.	TRBD1	TRBV5-1	TRBJ2-2	TGCGCCAGCAGCTTACGACAGGGAAACACCGGGGAGCTGTTTTTT	CASSLRQGNTGELFF
.	.	TRBV27	TRBJ1-3	TGTGCCAGCAGTTTATCCTCGTCTGGAAACACCATATATTTT	CASSLSSSGNTIYF
.	.	TRBV7-9	TRBJ1-1	TGTGCCAGCACCCCGGGACGGATTCCGACTGAAGCTTTCTTT	CASTPGRIPTEAFF
.	.	TRBV7-2	TRBJ2-1	TGTGCCAGCAGGCCCGGGATTAATGAGCAGTTCTTC	CASRPGINEQFF
.	.	TRBV11-3	TRBJ2-3	TGTGCCAGCAGCTTAGGTGAGCGGAGCACAGATACGCAGTATTTT	CASSLGERSTDTQYF
few	.	TRBV5-1	TRBJ1-4	TGCGCCAGCAGAACCCGGGACATCGATGAAAAACTGTTTTTT	CASRTRDIDEKLFF
.	.	TRBV18	TRBJ2-6	TGTGCCAGCTCACTTGGACGCCCTCTCTCTGGGGCCAACGTCCTGACTTTC	CASSLGRPLSGANVLTF
.	TRBD1	TRBV19	TRBJ1-1	TGTGCCAGTAGTCCCCTAGGACAGGGCATCACTGAAGCTTTCTTT	CASSPLGQGITEAFF
.	TRBD1	TRBV19	TRBJ2-3	TGTGCCAGTAGTCCAGAACAGGGGGCTGGCACAGATACGCAGTATTTT	CASSPEQGAGTDTQYF